These 27 T cell receptor beta chains originate from one sample sequenced in a study of radiotherapy plus CTLA-4 blockade in lung cancer (dated by TCRdb to between 2018 and 2020). The protocol used for the library was the immunoSEQ multiplex PCR assay. TCRdb holds this immuneACCESS table with in-frame rearrangements only. Some clones are missing; in checked studies, unresolved V genes explain under half, and the rest has no known cause. Recorded for this sample are tens of thousands of clones; about four fifths of them occurred a single time. The ten largest clones take up roughly a quarter of the sample. Sequencing used peripheral blood, obtained from a patient treated with radiotherapy plus ipilimumab. The receptors come from a human donor with non-small cell lung cancer that progressed on radiotherapy plus ipilimumab.

The chain joins TRBV19 to TRBJ1-5; the D is unclear. Germline CDR1 and CDR2: LNHDA and SQIVND (reference sequence). CDR3 length: 17 residues. Trimming left V 1 base short and J 1 base short, with 14 bases between. CDR3 nucleotides: TGTGCCAGTAGTATAGCCCTGCGCAGAGGGAGCAATCAGCCCCAGCATTTT. Translating gives CASSIALRRGSNQPQHF.

This chain joins TRBV14 and TRBJ2-5; D perhaps matches TRBD2 (6 bases). V lost 0 bases to trimming and J lost 2 bases, with 16 bases between them. This CDR3 has 17 amino acids. Germline CDR1 and CDR2: SGHDN and FVKESK. CDR3 DNA: TGTGCCAGCAGCCAAGACCGGGGGTCGCGACCTCAAGAGACCCAGTACTTC. Residues: CASSQDRGSRPQETQYF.

The CDR3 sequence is CAWSEGSGISGANVLTF. The CDR3 DNA follows: TGTGCCTGGAGTGAGGGTAGCGGGATCTCTGGGGCCAACGTCCTGACTTTC. The rearrangement uses TRBV30 and TRBJ2-6; 8 bases agree with TRBD2. V trimming: 1 base; J trimming: 0 bases; junction bases outside the gene matches: 5. The CDR3 runs 17 residues. Germline V gene data show CDR1 as GTSNPN and CDR2 as SVGIG (reference sequence).

The gene calls are TRBV20-1 and TRBJ2-3; D gene unclear. Germline V gives CDR1 DFQATT, CDR2 SNEGSKA (reference sequence). The CDR3 totals 11 residues. V was clipped by 3 bases and J by 4 bases, with 5 bases between them. The CDR3 loop reads CSASPSDTQYF. The CDR3 DNA sequence: TGCAGTGCTAGCCCATCAGATACGCAGTATTTT.

The rearrangement links TRBV6-6 to TRBJ2-7; D is possibly TRBD1 (5 bases). The CDR3 sequence is 15 residues long. CDR1 is MNHNY, CDR2 SVGAGI, per germline (reference sequence). Deletions cut 2 bases from V and 2 bases from J, with 13 bases between. CDR3 in amino acids: CASSYSKGWTYEQYF. The CDR3 nucleotides are TGTGCCAGCAGTTACAGTAAGGGGTGGACCTACGAGCAGTACTTC.

This clone was seen a single time. V gene TRBV29-1 combines with J gene TRBJ2-1; a weak D match, TRBD2 (5 bases). The V gene lost 7 bases and the J gene lost 0 bases, with 28 bases spanning the gap. Germline-derived CDR1 and CDR2 are SQVTM and ANQGSEA. The CDR3 spans 19 residues. The CDR3 spells CSDPAPRLPQVVSYNEQFF. For the CDR3, the DNA is TGCAGCGACCCCGCGCCCCGACTACCCCAAGTAGTCTCCTACAATGAGCAGTTCTTC.

The chain couples TRBV10-3 to TRBJ2-2; no definite D call. Between the trimmed V and J ends, which lost 4 bases and 4 bases, there was a span of 13 bases. The CDR3 covers 15 residues. The V gene's germline CDR1 is ENHRY and CDR2 SYGVKD. The CDR3 reads CAISVSDHPTGELFF. In DNA form, the CDR3 reads TGTGCCATCAGTGTCAGCGACCATCCCACCGGGGAGCTGTTTTTT.

V and J are TRBV19 and TRBJ2-7; 13 bases map to TRBD2. Germline CDR1 and CDR2: LNHDA and SQIVND (reference sequence). J lost 3 bases, V lost 5 bases, and 7 bases had no gene match. This CDR3 contains 16 residues. This chain's CDR3 is CASSSPGTSGNYEQYF. In nucleotides, the CDR3 is TGTGCCAGTAGTTCTCCCGGGACTAGCGGGAACTACGAGCAGTACTTC.

The gene calls are TRBV15 and TRBJ1-2; a weak D match, TRBD1 (5 bases). Germline lookup yields CDR1 LNHNV and CDR2 YYDKDF (reference sequence). This CDR3 has 15 residues. The V end was cut by 0 bases, the J end by 8 bases, with 16 bases between. CDR3 sequence: CATSRDRRGPGGYTF. The DNA for the CDR3 is TGTGCCACCAGCAGAGACCGTAGGGGTCCTGGGGGCTACACCTTC.

V and J are TRBV15 and TRBJ2-7, with D perhaps matching TRBD1 (5 bases). Trimming removed 0 bases at V and 7 bases at J, with 16 bases between. CDR3 length: 15 amino acids. The V gene's germline CDR1 is LNHNV and CDR2 YYDKDF (reference sequence). The CDR3 sequence is CATSRDRGSTGEQYV. The CDR3 nucleotides read TGTGCCACCAGCAGAGATAGGGGCTCGACTGGTGAGCAGTACGTC.

The chain is built from TRBV27 and TRBJ2-4, with 10 bases aligning to TRBD2. The ends lost 6 bases at V and 6 bases at J; junction bases unmatched: 2. The germline V gene encodes CDR1 MNHEY and CDR2 SMNVEV (reference sequence). The CDR3 runs 13 residues. The CDR3 is CASRASGGNIQYF. For the CDR3, the DNA is TGTGCCAGCAGGGCTAGCGGGGGAAACATTCAGTACTTC.

V gene TRBV10-1 combines with J gene TRBJ2-7; tentatively, D is TRBD2 (6 bases). The CDR3 sequence is 12 residues long. The V end was cut by 6 bases, the J end by 6 bases, with 12 bases between. Germline V gene sequence: CDR1 WNHNN, CDR2 SYGVQD (reference sequence). Here the CDR3 reads CASSAGGLEQYF. CDR3 DNA sequence: TGCGCCAGCAGCGCCGGAGGGCTCGAGCAGTACTTC.

This clone was recorded once. This chain connects TRBV5-1 to TRBJ1-5, with 7 bases aligning to TRBD1. J gave up 3 bases and V 5 bases, and 5 bases lay outside the gene matches. From germline, CDR1 is SGHRS and CDR2 YFSETQ. There are 14 residues in the CDR3. The CDR3 sequence is CASSPTGYNQPQHF. CDR3 sequence (DNA): TGCGCCAGCAGTCCGACAGGGTACAATCAGCCCCAGCATTTT.

J is TRBJ2-3 and V is TRBV6-5, with a weak D call TRBD1 (5 bases). The CDR3 has 14 amino acids. Germline CDR1 and CDR2: MNHEY and SVGAGI. V was trimmed by 6 bases and J by 1 base, leaving 11 bases between them. In DNA, the CDR3 is TGTGCCAGCAGCCTCAGGGTTGGCACAGATACGCAGTATTTT. As protein: CASSLRVGTDTQYF.

The chain joins TRBV7-3 to TRBJ2-3; D uncertain. Trimming pared 0 bases from V and 0 bases from J, leaving 7 bases between. Germline loops: CDR1 SGHTA, CDR2 FQGTGA. The CDR3 runs 15 residues. The CDR3 sequence: CASSLTSASTDTQYF. In DNA, the CDR3 is TGTGCCAGCAGCTTAACGTCGGCTAGCACAGATACGCAGTATTTT.

This chain connects TRBV28 to TRBJ2-5; D possibly corresponds to TRBD2 (6 bases). V lost 7 bases and J 5 bases, leaving 14 bases between the germline ends. This CDR3 is 13 amino acids long. Germline values: CDR1 MDHEN, CDR2 SYDVKM. The CDR3 loop reads CASKRAGKETQYF. DNA of the CDR3: TGTGCCAGCAAGAGGGCGGGAAAGGAGACCCAGTACTTC.

The CDR3 spells CASSQDGNNEQFF. The DNA for the CDR3 is TGCGCCAGCAGCCAAGACGGAAACAATGAGCAGTTCTTC. The genes are TRBV4-1 and TRBJ2-1; the D is unclear. The CDR3 has 13 residues. The germline CDR1 and CDR2 sequences are MGHRA and YSYEKL. The V end was cut by 0 bases, the J end by 5 bases, with 5 bases between.

The CDR3 loop is CASSQEGLGVNTGELFF. CDR3 DNA: TGCGCCAGCAGCCAAGAAGGGCTTGGTGTCAACACCGGGGAGCTGTTTTTT. The chain uses TRBV4-1 and TRBJ2-2, with D unresolved. V was trimmed by 0 bases and J by 2 bases, leaving 13 bases between them. The CDR3 totals 17 residues. CDR1 is MGHRA, CDR2 YSYEKL, per germline.

The V gene is TRBV28, the J gene TRBJ2-3; D gene unclear. Germline CDR1 reads MDHEN; CDR2 reads SYDVKM. The CDR3 totals 12 residues. Deletions cut 8 bases from V and 0 bases from J, with 6 bases between. CDR3 amino acids: CASGRSTDTQYF. In DNA, the CDR3 is TGTGCCAGCGGCCGGAGCACAGATACGCAGTATTTT.

The rearrangement links TRBV2 to TRBJ1-3; the D gene is possibly TRBD1 (5 bases). The CDR3 is 14 amino acids. Germline values: CDR1 SNHLY, CDR2 FYNNEI. The V and J ends lost 4 bases and 7 bases respectively, with 14 bases between them. In DNA form, the CDR3 reads TGTGCCAGCAGTGGTACGACAGTCTGGAACACCATATATTTT. Translating it yields CASSGTTVWNTIYF.

V gene TRBV2 combines with J gene TRBJ1-5; no definite D call. CDR1 is SNHLY and CDR2 is FYNNEI in the germline V gene. The CDR3 is made up of 13 amino acids. V was shortened by 2 bases and J by 7 bases, with 9 bases between the two germline ends. CDR3 sequence (DNA): TGTGCCAGCAGTGAACGGCCCCCCCAGCCCCAGCATTTT. This translates into CASSERPPQPQHF. Looking up the rest from reference TRBV2 and TRBJ1-5 gives the full variable domain: EPEVTQTPSHQVTQMGQEVILRCVPISNHLYFYWYRQILGQKVEFLVSFYNNEISEKSEIFDDQFSVERPDGSNFTLKIRSTKLEDSAMYFCASSERPPQPQHFGDGTRLSIL.

The chain joins TRBV29-1 to TRBJ2-3, with 9 bases aligning to TRBD2. V shed 4 bases and J 1 base; nucleotides not matched to a gene: 0. This CDR3 is 13 amino acids long. Germline values: CDR1 SQVTM, CDR2 ANQGSEA. CDR3 in amino acids: CSVGGRGTDTQYF. The DNA of the CDR3 is TGCAGCGTTGGCGGGAGGGGCACAGATACGCAGTATTTT.

The chain combines TRBV27 with TRBJ2-3; perhaps TRBD1 as D (6 bases). Trimming left V 6 bases short and J 2 bases short, with 15 bases between. The germline gives CDR1 MNHEY, CDR2 SMNVEV (reference sequence). The CDR3 runs 15 residues. The CDR3 is CASSPGARSTDTQYF. The CDR3 DNA is TGTGCCAGCAGCCCAGGGGCAAGATCCACAGATACGCAGTATTTT.

The V gene is TRBV11-2, the J gene TRBJ2-2; 10 positions match TRBD1. After removal of 5 bases from V and 5 bases from J, the junction contained 8 bases not matched to a gene. CDR1 and CDR2 (germline): SGHAT, FQNNGV. The CDR3 runs to 16 residues. CDR3 DNA: TGTGCCAGCAGCGACAGACAGGGGGCATGGACCGGGGAGCTGTTTTTT. Translated, it gives CASSDRQGAWTGELFF.

The rearrangement links TRBV11-2 to TRBJ2-3; TRBD2 matches 14 bases. There are 16 residues in the CDR3. Germline assignment: CDR1 SGHAT and CDR2 FQNNGV. V lost 5 bases to trimming and J lost 4 bases; unmatched junction nucleotides: 5. This CDR3 is CASSGTSGSWADTQYF. As DNA, the CDR3 is TGTGCCAGCAGCGGGACTAGCGGGAGCTGGGCAGATACGCAGTATTTT.

The J gene is TRBJ2-3, the V gene TRBV7-2; D gene uncertain. V dropped 4 bases and J dropped 5 bases, with 4 bases sitting between them. Germline-derived CDR1 and CDR2 are SGHTA and FQGNSA. This CDR3 region has 11 residues. This CDR3 reads CASSSRDTQYF. In nucleotides, the CDR3 is TGTGCCAGCAGCTCCCGAGATACGCAGTATTTT.

This rearrangement joins TRBV5-4 to TRBJ2-3, with 11 bases fitting TRBD2. Unmatched junction bases numbered 4, after V lost 2 bases and J lost 2 bases. This CDR3 is 16 amino acids long. Germline V gene sequence: CDR1 SGHNT, CDR2 YYREEE (reference sequence). This chain's CDR3 is CASSFLAGGSTDTQYF. The CDR3 nucleotides are TGTGCCAGCAGCTTCCTAGCGGGAGGATCCACAGATACGCAGTATTTT.